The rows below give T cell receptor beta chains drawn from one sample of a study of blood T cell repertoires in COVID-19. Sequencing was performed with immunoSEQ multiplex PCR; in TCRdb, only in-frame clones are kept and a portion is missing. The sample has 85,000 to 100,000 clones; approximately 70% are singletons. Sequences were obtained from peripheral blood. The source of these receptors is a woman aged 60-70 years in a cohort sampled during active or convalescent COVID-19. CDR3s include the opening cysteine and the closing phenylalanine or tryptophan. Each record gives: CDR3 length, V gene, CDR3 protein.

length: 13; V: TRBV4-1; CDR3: CASSQGEEREAFF
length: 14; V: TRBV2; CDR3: CASSEITGGQPQHF
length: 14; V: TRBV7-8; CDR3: CASSLYGDNQPQHF
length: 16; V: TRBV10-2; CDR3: CASSESRGSTDQPQHF
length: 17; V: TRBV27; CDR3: CASSLFSTSQRRETQYF
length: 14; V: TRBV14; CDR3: CASSQELRGNEQFF
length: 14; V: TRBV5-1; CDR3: CASSFLDREETQYF
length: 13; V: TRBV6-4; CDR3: CASMNRGNSPLHF
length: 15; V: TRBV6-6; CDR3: CASRETSGGYNEQFF
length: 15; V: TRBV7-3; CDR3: CASSSAGAATDTQYF
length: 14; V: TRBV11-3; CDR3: CASSLRGGYYEQYF
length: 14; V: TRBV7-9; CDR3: CASSFSGGPDTQYF
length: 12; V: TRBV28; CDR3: CASSFYDTEAFF
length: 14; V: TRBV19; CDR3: CASSIGEVNTEAFF
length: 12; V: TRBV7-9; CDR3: CASSFRQETQYF
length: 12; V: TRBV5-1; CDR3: CASSLDLYEQYF
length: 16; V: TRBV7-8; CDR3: CASSSPPTVYNSPLHF
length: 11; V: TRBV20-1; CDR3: CSASDAGWQFF
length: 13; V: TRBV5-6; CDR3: CASSLPSGNTIYF
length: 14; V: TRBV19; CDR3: CASSTGGRNTEAFF
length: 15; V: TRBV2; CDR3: CASSGLAGGRETQYF
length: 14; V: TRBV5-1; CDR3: CASSLTGDGVVLTF
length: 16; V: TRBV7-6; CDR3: CASSLVAAVGQETQYF
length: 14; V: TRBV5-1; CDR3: CASSTGHSNEKLFF
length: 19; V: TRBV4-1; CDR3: CASSQAKDRLAGDSYEQYF
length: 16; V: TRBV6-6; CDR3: CASSYSRSPLEETQYF
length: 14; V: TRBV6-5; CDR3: CASRRGQMNTEAFF
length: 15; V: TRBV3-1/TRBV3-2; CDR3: CASSRTGSTDQPQHF
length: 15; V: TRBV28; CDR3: CASSLSSRQFYGYTF
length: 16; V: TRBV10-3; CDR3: CAISDPRAGMGYEQFF
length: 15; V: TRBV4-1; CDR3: CASSQVEGAQETQYF
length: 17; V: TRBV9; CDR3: CASSVEAPPGYNSPLHF
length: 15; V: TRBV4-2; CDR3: CASSPQGASYNEQFF
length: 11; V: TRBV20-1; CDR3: CSVGRGEKLFF
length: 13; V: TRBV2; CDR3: CASAGDMGTEAFF
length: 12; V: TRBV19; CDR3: CASSGTLYEQYF
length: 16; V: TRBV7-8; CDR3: CASSPIGGQGAYEQYF
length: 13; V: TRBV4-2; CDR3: CASSQAVFYEQYF
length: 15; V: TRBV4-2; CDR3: CASSQGAGAQYGYTF
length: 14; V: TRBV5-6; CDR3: CASSLYDSSYEQYF
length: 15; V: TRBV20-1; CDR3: CSASPGLAGTDTQYF
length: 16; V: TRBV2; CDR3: CASSPRRLANTGELFF
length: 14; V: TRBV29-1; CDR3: CSVRLGQGRGEAFF